This T cell receptor beta chain was retrieved from a study of chemoradiotherapy in HPV16-positive cancers. Some clones are missing from TCRdb's copy, which holds only in-frame ones; the method was immunoSEQ multiplex PCR. Among 9,500 to 15,000 clones, roughly 90% were seen once, and the ten largest hold around 2.5%. Unmatched junction bases numbered 3, after V lost 1 base and J lost 4 bases. The length of the CDR3 is 16 residues. Germline CDR1 reads MGHRA; CDR2 reads YSYEKL. Comment on this clone: Its matching antigen is unknown.

Study findings and constraints: Candidate HPV-specific clones and E7-related TCR motifs grew in tumor during treatment. HPV-responsive T-cell expansion during chemoradiotherapy was linked to improved recurrence-free survival in HPV16-positive patients.

This receptor was taken from a human donor with HPV-associated anogenital cancer. The rearrangement links TRBV4-1 to TRBJ2-1, with TRBD1 matching 11 bases. The sample consisted of blood, taken from a patient who underwent chemoradiotherapy. The CDR3 bases are TGCGCCAGCAGCCAAGTTGGGACAGGGGGATACAATGAGCAGTTCTTC. It specifies CASSQVGTGGYNEQFF.